A selection of T cell receptor beta chains follows, all from one sample in a study of cytomegalovirus exposure and HLA in healthy donors. The table came from immunoSEQ multiplex PCR; TCRdb's copy has only in-frame clones and leaves some out. Of some 140,000 clones detected, 60% to 85% appear once; the ten largest clones hold about 4%. The sequencing sample was made of PBMCs. The source of these receptors is a middle-aged woman in good health and CMV-seronegative. Both conserved end residues are part of each CDR3. D genes are given only for firm matches. Clone size is given for some rows only: seen once, a few or many times, or a class if the clone is expanded.

d_gene,abundance,j_gene,v_gene,CDR3nt,CDR3aa
TRBD2,.,TRBJ2-3,TRBV10-3,TGTGCCATCAGCTGGACTAGCGGTAGCACAGATACGCAGTATTTT,CAISWTSGSTDTQYF
TRBD1,.,TRBJ1-1,TRBV6-5,TGTGCCAGCAGTAACCTAGGGGGCCTAACTGAAGCTTTCTTT,CASSNLGGLTEAFF
.,.,TRBJ1-1,TRBV30,TGTGCCTGGGGTACCGGGACACTCAACACTGAAGCTTTCTTT,CAWGTGTLNTEAFF
.,few,TRBJ1-1,TRBV19,TGTGCCAGTAGTATTCGGTTGAACACTGAAGCTTTCTTT,CASSIRLNTEAFF
TRBD1,.,TRBJ2-6,TRBV25-1,TGTGCCAGCAGCAGGGGGTCTGGGGCCAACGTCCTGACTTTC,CASSRGSGANVLTF
TRBD2,.,TRBJ2-7,TRBV7-7,TGTGCTAGCAGCCAACTCCCCGGGACTAGCACCTACGAGCAGTACTTC,CASSQLPGTSTYEQYF
.,.,TRBJ1-5,TRBV28,TGTGCCAGCAGCAGAGGGCAGCCCCAGCATTTT,CASSRGQPQHF
.,.,TRBJ1-2,TRBV6-5,TGTGCCAGCAGTTACCGGGGGGCGGCGCCTTATGGCTACACCTTC,CASSYRGAAPYGYTF
TRBD1,.,TRBJ1-2,TRBV6-1,TGTGCCAGCAGGGACAGGGGGGAATCTAACTATGGCTACACCTTC,CASRDRGESNYGYTF
.,.,TRBJ1-5,TRBV6-5,TGTGCCAGCAGCAGGGGAAGAGAGCCCCAGCATTTT,CASSRGREPQHF
.,.,TRBJ1-1,TRBV10-3,TGTGCCATCAGTGATTCTGGGGCAGTGAACACTGAAGCTTTCTTT,CAISDSGAVNTEAFF
TRBD1,.,TRBJ2-5,TRBV29-1,TGCAGCCCTGGGGACAGGGAGACCCAGTACTTC,CSPGDRETQYF
.,.,TRBJ1-1,TRBV18,TGTGCCAGCTCCATTAGACTCCCAGCTAAAAGTGAAAACACTGAAGCTTTCTTT,CASSIRLPAKSENTEAFF
.,few,TRBJ1-3,TRBV6-6,TGTGCCAGCAGAGGGGATTCTGGAAACACCATATATTTT,CASRGDSGNTIYF
.,.,TRBJ2-7,TRBV18,TGTGCCAGCTCACCACGGGCCGGGGACTACGAGCAGTACTTC,CASSPRAGDYEQYF
.,.,TRBJ2-7,TRBV12-5,TGTGCTAGTGTGTCGGGTTATGCCTACGAGCAGTACTTC,CASVSGYAYEQYF
TRBD1,.,TRBJ1-5,TRBV19,TGTGCCAGTAGTATATCAGGGGCAGGGGGTCAGCCCCAGCATTTT,CASSISGAGGQPQHF
.,few,TRBJ2-1,TRBV11-3,TGTGCCAGCAGCTTAGGGGGAGAGGCCTACAATGAGCAGTTCTTC,CASSLGGEAYNEQFF
TRBD1,.,TRBJ1-1,TRBV5-1,TGCGCCAGCAGCGACGAGGACAGGGGTAACACTGAAGCTTTCTTT,CASSDEDRGNTEAFF
TRBD2,.,TRBJ2-7,TRBV29-1,TGCAGTGGGAGGACGGGAGGACGGGCCTACGAGCAGTACTTC,CSGRTGGRAYEQYF
.,.,TRBJ2-6,TRBV7-9,TGTGCCAGCAGCTCAGCAGGGACAAGAACCGCCGGGGCCAACGTCCTGACTTTC,CASSSAGTRTAGANVLTF
TRBD2,.,TRBJ2-7,TRBV2,TGTGCCAGCAGTGAATCGGCTAGCGGGAGGGCCCGATTTTTCTCCGAGCAGTACTTC,CASSESASGRARFFSEQYF
.,few,TRBJ1-1,TRBV5-1,TGCGCCAGCAGCTTGGGTGGGACGGGAATAGCGGCTGAAGCTTTCTTT,CASSLGGTGIAAEAFF
.,once,TRBJ2-1,TRBV27,TGTGCCAGCAGTTTAATCTCCAGGGCCCAATCCAGCGATGAGCAGTTCTTC,CASSLISRAQSSDEQFF
.,.,TRBJ2-3,TRBV11-3,TGTGCCAGCAGCTTAGGAGGTAGCGGCACAGATACGCAGTATTTT,CASSLGGSGTDTQYF
TRBD1,.,TRBJ1-1,TRBV27,TGTGCCAGCAGTGGCACCGGGACAGGGGGTAAGACTGAAGCTTTCTTT,CASSGTGTGGKTEAFF
TRBD1,once,TRBJ2-7,TRBV9,TGTGCCAGCAGCGCCGGACAGGGATATTCCTACGAGCAGTACTTC,CASSAGQGYSYEQYF
.,.,TRBJ2-7,TRBV7-8,TGTGCCAGCAGCTCCGGTGGGCCAGGGCGACCCTACGAGCAGTACTTC,CASSSGGPGRPYEQYF
.,.,TRBJ1-5,TRBV4-1,TGCGCCAGCAGCCAAGTACAGGATAGCAATCAGCCCCAGCATTTT,CASSQVQDSNQPQHF
.,.,TRBJ2-7,TRBV6-4,TGTGCCAGCAGTTCCTCCGGGACAAACTACGAGCAGTACTTC,CASSSSGTNYEQYF
TRBD1,.,TRBJ2-7,TRBV19,TGTGCCAGTAGTCTAACCTCGGGACAGGGCTACGAGCAGTACTTC,CASSLTSGQGYEQYF
TRBD2,few,TRBJ2-5,TRBV5-1,TGCGCCAGCAGCTTGGGGCTAGCGGTGTACCAAGAGACCCAGTACTTC,CASSLGLAVYQETQYF
TRBD1,.,TRBJ2-1,TRBV18,TGTGCCAGCTCACCGGGACAGGGGGCCTACAATGAGCAGTTCTTC,CASSPGQGAYNEQFF
TRBD1,.,TRBJ2-2,TRBV14,TGTGCCAGCCACCACTCCGGGACAGTTAACACCGGGGAGCTGTTTTTT,CASHHSGTVNTGELFF
.,.,TRBJ1-5,TRBV28,TGTGCCAGCAGTGCCCCTTCAGGGAGGCTTGGCAATCAGCCCCAGCATTTT,CASSAPSGRLGNQPQHF
.,.,TRBJ2-7,TRBV19,TGTGCCAGTAGCACAGGACGGTCCTCGTGGAACGAGCAGTACTTC,CASSTGRSSWNEQYF
.,.,TRBJ1-4,TRBV2,TGTGCCAGCATCTATCGACGCGGGACCATAAATGAAAAACTGTTTTTT,CASIYRRGTINEKLFF
TRBD1,.,TRBJ2-7,TRBV29-1,TGCAGCGTTGGACCCGGGACAGGGGGGTACGAGCAGTACTTC,CSVGPGTGGYEQYF
TRBD2,few,TRBJ2-2,TRBV5-1,TGCGCCAGCAGGGGGCTAGCGGGGACCGCCGGGGAGCTGTTTTTT,CASRGLAGTAGELFF
.,few,TRBJ1-1,TRBV5-6,TGTGCCAGCAGTCCAACCCTGGGAGTGGCTTTCTTT,CASSPTLGVAFF
TRBD1,few,TRBJ2-7,TRBV28,TGTGCCAGCAGTCCCACAGGGGACTCCTACGAGCAGTACTTC,CASSPTGDSYEQYF
.,.,TRBJ2-7,TRBV29-1,TGCAGCGTGAGCTTAAGAGGGTGGGAGCAGTACTTC,CSVSLRGWEQYF
.,.,TRBJ2-5,TRBV11-2,TGTGCCAGCAGCTTACAGGGGTCGGCGCAAGAGACCCAGTACTTC,CASSLQGSAQETQYF
TRBD1,.,TRBJ1-5,TRBV18,TGTGCCAGCTCGCCCCAGGGGGGTAGCAATCAGCCCCAGCATTTT,CASSPQGGSNQPQHF
TRBD2,.,TRBJ2-5,TRBV6-4,TGTGCCAGCAGTTCGACTAGCGGGGGGCAAGAGACCCAGTACTTC,CASSSTSGGQETQYF
.,few,TRBJ2-7,TRBV5-6,TGTGCCAGCAGCGCCGGAGGGGGCGCTAGGCACGAGCAGTACTTC,CASSAGGGARHEQYF
.,.,TRBJ1-4,TRBV7-9,TGTGCCAGCAGCTTACAGGGAGGTAATGAAAAACTGTTTTTT,CASSLQGGNEKLFF
.,.,TRBJ1-2,TRBV21-1,TGTGCCTCCGGAGGGTTGTATGGCTACACCTTC,CASGGLYGYTF
.,.,TRBJ1-1,TRBV2,TGTGCCAGCAGAACAGGGAGCAACACTGAAGCTTTCTTT,CASRTGSNTEAFF